The 6 T cell receptor beta chains below come from one sample, sequenced in a study of control samples from healthy donors and cancer patients. The method was immunoSEQ multiplex PCR; TCRdb's version includes in-frame clones alone and lacks a portion of them. Among 130,000 or so clones, approximately 90% were seen once, and the ten largest hold roughly 2.6%. The source material was blood. The receptors stem from a man between 40 and 49 years old in good health.

J is TRBJ1-2 and V is TRBV14; D unclear. The germline gives CDR1 SGHDN, CDR2 FVKESK. The V end was cut by 0 bases, the J end by 5 bases, with 7 bases between. The CDR3 extends over 13 amino acids. CDR3 DNA sequence: TGTGCCAGCAGCCAAGATTGGGAGTATGGCTACACCTTC. Protein: CASSQDWEYGYTF.

The chain has TRBV18 and TRBJ2-3, with 10 nucleotides matching TRBD2. Trimming cost V 3 bases and J 0 bases; bases outside gene matches: 3. The CDR3 has 16 residues. The germline V gene has CDR1 KGHSH and CDR2 LQKENI. CDR3 loop: CASSPVLAGSTDTQYF. Written as DNA, the CDR3 is TGTGCCAGCTCACCCGTACTAGCGGGGAGCACAGATACGCAGTATTTT.

This rearrangement joins TRBV19 to TRBJ1-1; no clear D gene. V lost 5 bases and J 3 bases, leaving 10 bases between the germline ends. Germline loops: CDR1 LNHDA, CDR2 SQIVND (reference sequence). The CDR3 is 13 residues long. The CDR3 region is CASSPRAYTEAFF. CDR3 bases: TGTGCCAGTAGTCCGAGGGCCTACACTGAAGCTTTCTTT. The full variable domain, its missing parts supplied by reference TRBV19 and TRBJ1-1, is DGGITQSPKYLFRKEGQNVTLSCEQNLNHDAMYWYRQDPGQGLRLIYYSQIVNDFQKGDIAEGYSVSREKKESFPLTVTSAQKNPTAFYLCASSPRAYTEAFFGQGTRLTVV.

The V call is TRBV7-2, the J call TRBJ2-7; 9 positions agree with TRBD2. The CDR3 length is 15 residues. The V and J ends lost 4 bases and 4 bases, in that order; junction bases with no gene match: 8. Germline V lookup: CDR1 SGHTA, CDR2 FQGNSA. CDR3 in DNA: TGTGCCAGCAGCTCGTGGGCGGGGGGGCGGTACGAGCAGTACTTC. Its protein is CASSSWAGGRYEQYF.

J is TRBJ2-2 and V is TRBV19; D may correspond to TRBD1 or TRBD2 (6 bases each). Germline CDR1 reads LNHDA; CDR2 reads SQIVND (reference sequence). The CDR3 totals 16 residues. V lost 4 bases to trimming and J lost 2 bases, with 14 bases between them. The CDR3 nucleotides read TGTGCCAGTAGTAGATTCGGGGGCCCCAACACCGGGGAGCTGTTTTTT. Residues: CASSRFGGPNTGELFF.

The chain recombines TRBV5-1 with TRBJ2-4; D gene uncertain. The V gene's germline CDR1 is SGHRS and CDR2 YFSETQ. The CDR3 length is 15 residues. With 0 bases removed from V and 6 bases from J, the gap between germline ends came to 13 bases. CDR3 DNA sequence: TGCGCCAGCAGCTTGGCCAATAAGTACAGAAACATTCAGTACTTC. It specifies CASSLANKYRNIQYF.